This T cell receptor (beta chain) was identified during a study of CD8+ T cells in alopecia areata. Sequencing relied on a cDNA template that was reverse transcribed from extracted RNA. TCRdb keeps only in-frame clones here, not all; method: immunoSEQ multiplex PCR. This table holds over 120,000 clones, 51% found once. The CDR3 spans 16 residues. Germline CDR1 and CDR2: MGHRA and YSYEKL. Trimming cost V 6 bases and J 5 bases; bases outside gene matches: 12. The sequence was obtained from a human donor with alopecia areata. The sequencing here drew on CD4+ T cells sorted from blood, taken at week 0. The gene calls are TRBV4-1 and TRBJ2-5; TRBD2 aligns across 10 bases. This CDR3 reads CASRSLGLAMGETQYF. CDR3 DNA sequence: TGCGCCAGCAGATCCCTGGGACTAGCGATGGGGGAGACCCAGTACTTC.